This T cell receptor beta chain was sequenced in a study of shared clonotypes between healthy human individuals. Study observations and caveats: Rarefaction demonstrated incomplete sorted-subset sequencing despite large depth.

Details on this clone: Its matching antigen is unknown.

The CDR3 has 13 residues. Germline CDR1 is SGHTA and CDR2 is FQGNSA. Between the trimmed V and J ends, which lost 5 bases and 6 bases, there was a span of 13 bases. Those who donated, Caucasian adults without exception, all lived in Nashville, Tennessee. The authors loaded about 200 ng DNA, about 30,000 T cell genomes, into sorted-subset replicate PCRs. Under the authors' procedure: There were no quality scores in the junction-only immunoSEQ sequences, so filtering differed. Generated by immunoSEQ multiplex PCR, the TCRdb table keeps only in-frame clones and is missing some. V and J calls and clone size come straight from that table; D and trimming were deduced from the DNA. The sample lists some 500,000 clones; about 96% were seen once.

The source material was naive CD4+ T cells sorted from blood. Subset defined: CD45RA+ positively selected. The source is a woman aged 25 to 45 in good health. The chain employs TRBV7-2 and TRBJ1-1; D uncertain. CDR3 DNA sequence: TGTGCCAGCAGCCCACTGGCCGGACCTGAAGCTTTCTTT. Translating it yields CASSPLAGPEAFF.